These 18 T cell receptor beta chains share one sample of origin, sequenced in a study of PD-L1 blockade in urothelial cancer. Measured with immunoSEQ multiplex PCR; TCRdb has only the in-frame clones, and not every one. The repertoire consists of around 100,000 clones, with around 87% occurring once and the leading ten covering 2% to 2.5%. As for time point: pretreatment peripheral blood. Sequences were derived from PBMCs, sampled around atezolizumab (anti-PD-L1) treatment. These receptors were taken from a man between 60 and 70 years old with urothelial cancer.

The V gene is TRBV9, the J gene TRBJ1-4; D not certain. The CDR3 has 14 amino acids. Germline V gene sequence: CDR1 SGDLS, CDR2 YYNGEE. V dropped 0 bases and J dropped 4 bases, with 7 bases sitting between them. The CDR3 DNA sequence: TGTGCCAGCAGCGTAGGGCGGGGTAATGAAAAACTGTTTTTT. Its protein is CASSVGRGNEKLFF. The full variable domain, in which reference TRBV9 and TRBJ1-4 provide the parts outside the CDR3, is DSGVTQTPKHLITATGQRVTLRCSPRSGDLSVYWYQQSLDQGLQFLIQYYNGEERAKGNILERFSAQQFPDLHSELNLSSLELGDSALYFCASSVGRGNEKLFFGSGTQLSVL.

The chain has TRBV6-1 and TRBJ2-7; TRBD2 matches at 12 bases. The CDR3 is 15 amino acids. V was clipped by 7 bases and J by 3 bases; unmatched bases: 7. Per germline, CDR1 MNHNS and CDR2 SASEGT. CDR3 sequence (DNA): TGTGCCAGCAAACAGACTAGCGGGGGAGTCTACGAGCAGTACTTC. As protein: CASKQTSGGVYEQYF.

The chain links TRBV27 to TRBJ1-2; perhaps TRBD1 as D (5 bases). V lost 6 bases and J lost 3, with 14 bases in between. CDR1 MNHEY and CDR2 SMNVEV come from the germline V gene (reference sequence). The length of the CDR3 is 14 residues. The CDR3 sequence is CASRESGMDYGYTF. CDR3 coding DNA: TGTGCCAGCAGGGAGTCAGGGATGGACTATGGCTACACCTTC.

V and J are TRBV7-9 and TRBJ2-7; D ambiguous. Germline V gives CDR1 SEHNR, CDR2 FQNEAQ (reference sequence). The CDR3 totals 15 residues. V lost 1 base and J lost 4, with 14 bases in between. This chain's CDR3 is CASSLVAGPNYEQYF. The CDR3, as DNA: TGTGCCAGCAGCTTAGTCGCAGGTCCGAATTACGAGCAGTACTTC.

This clone came up once. The chain employs TRBV4-2 and TRBJ2-6; 7 bases map to TRBD2. The CDR3 is made up of 18 amino acids. The V gene end was trimmed by 0 bases and the J gene end by 0 bases; junction bases not matched to a gene: 5. Per the germline V gene, CDR1 is LGHNA and CDR2 is YNFKEQ. The CDR3 loop is CASSQDSGITSGANVLTF. CDR3 DNA sequence: TGTGCCAGCAGCCAAGACAGCGGGATCACCTCTGGGGCCAACGTCCTGACTTTC.

The genes are TRBV9 and TRBJ2-1, with 7 bases aligning to TRBD2. Trimming removed 6 bases from V and 4 bases from J; junction bases left unmatched: 1. Looked up from germline, CDR1 is SGDLS and CDR2 is YYNGEE. The CDR3 totals 12 residues. The CDR3 nucleotides read TGTGCCAGCATGGGGGGGTACAATGAGCAGTTCTTC. Amino acids: CASMGGYNEQFF.

The chain couples TRBV5-1 to TRBJ2-3; no reliable D call. The CDR3 consists of 15 residues. Trimming removed 0 bases from V and 0 bases from J, with 8 bases in between. CDR1 is SGHRS, CDR2 YFSETQ, per germline. CDR3 loop: CASSLGAISTDTQYF. CDR3 DNA: TGCGCCAGCAGCTTGGGAGCGATTAGCACAGATACGCAGTATTTT.

This clone was detected once. The chain is built from TRBV11-3 and TRBJ1-2, with D perhaps matching TRBD1 (6 bases). This CDR3 has 15 amino acids. Trimming cost V 3 bases and J 4 bases, with 15 bases left between them. CDR1 SGHNT and CDR2 YENEEA come from the germline V gene. The CDR3 nucleotides are TGTGCCAGCAGCTTCTCTCCAGGGGACGTCTATGGCTACACCTTC. Amino acids: CASSFSPGDVYGYTF.

The chain couples TRBV2 to TRBJ1-6; D not resolved. The CDR3 loop spans 14 amino acids. The germline V gene has CDR1 SNHLY and CDR2 FYNNEI. The V and J ends lost 3 bases and 6 bases respectively, with 9 bases between them. The CDR3 DNA follows: TGTGCCAGCAGTGAGGCAGGTGCTAATTCACCCCTCCACTTT. Translation: CASSEAGANSPLHF.

The genes are TRBV6-6 and TRBJ1-2, with D unresolved. CDR3 size: 14 residues. The V end lost 0 bases, the J end lost 4 bases, and 9 bases lay between the germline ends. Germline V CDR1 and CDR2: MNHNY, SVGAGI (reference sequence). CDR3 DNA sequence: TGTGCCAGCAGTTACTCCACAGAATCCTATGGCTACACCTTC. Translated: CASSYSTESYGYTF.

The DNA of the CDR3 is TGTGCCAGCAGCGTAGATTTGAGCTCTGGAAACACCATATATTTT. This gives the protein CASSVDLSSGNTIYF. The chain uses TRBV9 and TRBJ1-3; D remains ambiguous. Germline V gene sequence: CDR1 SGDLS, CDR2 YYNGEE. The V end was cut by 0 bases, the J end by 0 bases, with 7 bases between. This CDR3 has 15 residues.

CDR3 region: CASSYSGGSSPETQYF. CDR3 DNA sequence: TGTGCCAGCAGTTACTCGGGGGGAAGTTCCCCAGAGACCCAGTACTTC. The chain is built from TRBV6-5 and TRBJ2-5, with TRBD2 as a possible D gene (6 bases). V gave up 0 bases and J gave up 4 bases, with 15 bases separating them. The V gene's germline CDR1 is MNHEY and CDR2 SVGAGI. This CDR3 is 16 amino acids long.

The chain joins TRBV5-1 to TRBJ1-1, with 7 bases identical to TRBD1. The germline gives CDR1 SGHRS, CDR2 YFSETQ. Losses at the gene ends were 4 bases for V and 7 bases for J; bases not matched to a gene: 4. CDR3 length equals 12 residues. CDR3 loop: CASSLGQVEAFF. In nucleotides, the CDR3 is TGCGCCAGCAGCCTCGGACAGGTTGAAGCTTTCTTT.

The gene calls are TRBV7-2 and TRBJ2-1; TRBD2 is a possible D gene (6 bases). This CDR3 region has 15 residues. Trimming removed 5 bases at V and 5 bases at J, with 16 bases between. The V gene's germline CDR1 is SGHTA and CDR2 FQGNSA. The CDR3 sequence: CASSLRGAGNNEQFF. CDR3 nucleotide sequence: TGTGCCAGCAGCCTCAGAGGGGCGGGGAACAATGAGCAGTTCTTC.

J is TRBJ2-2 and V is TRBV19; no clear D gene. This CDR3 has 16 amino acids. Germline CDR1 reads LNHDA; CDR2 reads SQIVND (reference sequence). Trimming left V 8 bases short and J 7 bases short, with 23 bases between. The CDR3 sequence is CASSPPTGWFGGELFF. The CDR3 nucleotides are TGTGCCAGTTCTCCCCCGACGGGTTGGTTCGGCGGGGAGCTGTTTTTT.

The rearrangement joins TRBV30 to TRBJ1-3; 8 bases are shared with TRBD1. The CDR3 spans 18 residues. J lost 0 bases, V lost 2 bases, and 12 bases had no gene match. The V gene's germline CDR1 is GTSNPN and CDR2 SVGIG (reference sequence). The CDR3 reads CAWSTGQGVTSSGNTIYF. CDR3 in DNA: TGTGCCTGGAGTACAGGACAGGGAGTTACATCCTCTGGAAACACCATATATTTT.

In regard to this clone: The sample contains more than one DNA sequence encoding this CDR3. The J gene is TRBJ2-2, the V gene TRBV5-1; D possibly corresponds to TRBD2 (5 bases). The germline gives CDR1 SGHRS, CDR2 YFSETQ. V gave up 0 bases and J gave up 5 bases, with 11 bases separating them. The CDR3 has 15 residues. Written as DNA, the CDR3 is TGCGCCAGCAGCTTGGAGGGAGTGGGGACCGGGGAGCTGTTTTTT. It is translated as CASSLEGVGTGELFF.

V gene TRBV10-3 combines with J gene TRBJ1-2; D gene unclear. V lost 3 bases and J 4 bases, leaving 6 bases between the germline ends. The CDR3 spans 12 residues. Germline V gives CDR1 ENHRY, CDR2 SYGVKD. The CDR3 DNA follows: TGTGCCATCAGTGAACAGATCTATGGCTACACCTTC. Protein: CAISEQIYGYTF.